These T cell receptor beta chains were read from a single sample in a study of blood T cells in healthy people across ages. One entry per CDR3 protein, called by TCRdb with MiXCR from the 5' RACE reads. Of hundreds of thousands of distinct CDR3 sequences in the sample, 22% were seen once. Sequenced: blood. These receptors were collected from a man between 65 and 85 years old in good health. CDR3s include the opening cysteine and the closing phenylalanine or tryptophan. The D gene is left open where the match is weak. Rows may omit the clone size; those that give it use once, few, many or a size class.

d_call	clone_size	v_call	j_call	cdr3_aa	cdr3_nt
.	few	TRBV6-6	TRBJ2-7	CASSYGQSYEQYF	TGTGCCAGCAGTTACGGGCAGTCCTACGAGCAGTACTTC
.	few	TRBV29-1	TRBJ1-1	CSVAVETDTEAFF	TGCAGCGTTGCGGTAGAGACAGACACTGAAGCTTTCTTT
.	.	TRBV5-1	TRBJ1-1	CASSDGRDEAFF	TGCGCCAGCAGCGACGGGAGGGATGAAGCTTTCTTT
.	.	TRBV2	TRBJ1-2	CASSELQPRYGYTF	TGTGCCAGCAGTGAACTTCAGCCCCGCTATGGCTACACCTTC
.	.	TRBV7-2	TRBJ2-2	CASSSRWGNTGELFF	TGTGCCAGCAGCTCCCGATGGGGGAACACCGGGGAGCTGTTTTTT
.	.	TRBV3-1	TRBJ2-7	CASSRPGARTSEQYF	TGTGCCAGCAGCCGCCCGGGAGCCCGGACCTCCGAGCAGTACTTC
.	few	TRBV11-2	TRBJ1-4	CASSSRIGFF	TGTGCCAGCAGCTCTAGAATAGGGTTTTTT
.	few	TRBV11-2	TRBJ1-2	CASSLGITVPTDGYTF	TGTGCCAGCAGCTTAGGTATCACAGTTCCCACGGATGGCTACACCTTC
TRBD2	few	TRBV9	TRBJ2-1	CASSGPTSGSLNEQFF	TGTGCCAGCAGCGGCCCGACTAGCGGGAGTCTTAATGAGCAGTTCTTC
TRBD1	.	TRBV12-3/TRBV12-4	TRBJ2-3	CASRRDSGTDTQYF	TGTGCCAGCAGGAGGGACAGTGGTACAGATACGCAGTATTTT
.	.	TRBV5-1	TRBJ1-6	CASSLDGGYNSPLHF	TGCGCCAGCAGCTTGGATGGTGGCTATAATTCACCCCTCCACTTT
.	many	TRBV4-1	TRBJ1-4	CASSQSGQTPTNEKLFF	TGCGCCAGCAGCCAATCCGGACAGACGCCAACTAATGAAAAACTGTTTTTT
.	few	TRBV7-6	TRBJ1-1	CASSLAGRTEAFF	TGTGCCAGCAGCTTAGCTGGACGCACTGAAGCTTTCTTT
.	.	TRBV11-2	TRBJ1-2	CASSSGERQGPNYGYTF	TGTGCCAGCAGCTCCGGGGAACGCCAGGGTCCTAACTATGGCTACACCTTC
.	.	TRBV12-3/TRBV12-4	TRBJ1-5	CANSLEGFSNQPQHF	TGTGCCAACAGTTTAGAAGGGTTTAGCAATCAGCCCCAGCATTTT